This record covers a single T cell receptor beta chain. Its antigen is currently unknown. Germline CDR1 and CDR2: SGDLS and YYNGEE. The CDR3 extends over 14 amino acids. The germline V and J ends were trimmed by 4 bases and 5 bases, with 15 bases remaining between them. Deep sequencing aimed at 1 in 200,000 to 1 in 1 million T cells' resolution. Produced via immunoSEQ multiplex PCR; TCRdb's table is partial and in-frame only. The sample records approximately 210,000 clones, over 60% being singletons. These data are taken from a study of cytotoxic CD8 clonotypes in ibrutinib-treated CLL. Findings of the study overall: Elevated clonality accompanied ibrutinib response, with a return toward baseline values at progression.

The sequence was collected from a human donor with chronic lymphocytic leukemia. The chain couples TRBV9 to TRBJ2-5, with D possibly TRBD1 on 5 matching bases. The source material was PBMCs, sampled after 24 months of ibrutinib treatment. CDR3 DNA sequence: TGTGCCAGCAGCCCCCCAGGGCTGGGGGAGACCCAGTACTTC. Amino acids: CASSPPGLGETQYF. The full variable domain, rest sourced from reference TRBV9 and TRBJ2-5, is DSGVTQTPKHLITATGQRVTLRCSPRSGDLSVYWYQQSLDQGLQFLIQYYNGEERAKGNILERFSAQQFPDLHSELNLSSLELGDSALYFCASSPPGLGETQYFGPGTRLLVL.